This entry concerns a single TCR beta chain. TCRdb keeps only in-frame clones here, not all; method: immunoSEQ multiplex PCR. This table has 250,000 to 300,000 clones, roughly 90% appearing once. V lost 4 bases to trimming and J lost 4 bases; unmatched junction nucleotides: 9. CDR1 is SGDLS and CDR2 is YYNGEE in the germline V gene. This CDR3 region has 16 residues. The data were obtained in a study of blood T cell repertoires in COVID-19. This sequence was found in a man between 45 and 60 years old with acute or convalescent COVID-19. The sample consisted of peripheral blood. The chain carries TRBV9 and TRBJ2-5; TRBD2 agrees at 11 bases. The DNA for the CDR3 is TGTGCCAGCAGCCCAGGGATAGCGGGGGGGCGAGAGACCCAGTACTTC. Translating gives CASSPGIAGGRETQYF.